This TCR beta chain originates from a study of cytomegalovirus exposure and HLA in healthy donors. General study results and limits: By a later analysis, the bulk of CMV-associated TCR beta chains appeared HLA-restricted. Later, TCR association rates were found to vary by HLA locus, highest for DRB1 and lowest for HLA-C. Available immune exposure information was restricted to CMV serostatus only. Within the data, a cluster of highly shared sequence variants was likely a sequencing artifact.

Concerning this clone itself: The target antigen is unknown.

With 60 Vbeta and 13 Jbeta primers, the PCR was carried out. The table came from immunoSEQ multiplex PCR; TCRdb's copy has only in-frame clones and leaves some out. Its table records 150,000 to 250,000 clones. The sample consisted of PBMCs. The sequence was obtained from a boy younger than 18 in good health and CMV-seronegative.

For the CDR3, the DNA is TGTGCCAGCAGCTTAGCGGGACAGGGCACCACTTACGAGCAGTACTTC. Protein sequence: CASSLAGQGTTYEQYF. The chain joins TRBV7-2 to TRBJ2-7, with 9 bases identical to TRBD1. J was trimmed by 4 bases and V by 0 bases; bases with no gene match: 7. There are 16 residues in the CDR3. CDR1 and CDR2 (germline): SGHTA, FQGNSA.